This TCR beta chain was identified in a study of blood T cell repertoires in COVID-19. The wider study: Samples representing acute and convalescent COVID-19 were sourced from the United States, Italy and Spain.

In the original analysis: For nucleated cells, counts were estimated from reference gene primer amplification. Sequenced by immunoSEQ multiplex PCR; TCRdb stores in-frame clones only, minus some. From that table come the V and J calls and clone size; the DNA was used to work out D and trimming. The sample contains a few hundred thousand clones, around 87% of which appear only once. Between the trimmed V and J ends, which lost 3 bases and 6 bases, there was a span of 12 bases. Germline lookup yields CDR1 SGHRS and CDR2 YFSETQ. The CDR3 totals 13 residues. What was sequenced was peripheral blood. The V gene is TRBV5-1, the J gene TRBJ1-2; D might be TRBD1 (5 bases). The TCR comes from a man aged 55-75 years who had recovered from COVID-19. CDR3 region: CASSWGELNGYTF. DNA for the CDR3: TGCGCCAGCAGCTGGGGGGAATTAAATGGCTACACCTTC.